This T cell receptor beta chain was observed in a study of cytomegalovirus exposure and HLA in healthy donors. A word on this clone: Other DNA sequences of this sample code for an identical CDR3.

CDR3 length equals 13 residues. Germline assignment: CDR1 SQVTM and CDR2 ANQGSEA. V was pared by 7 bases and J by 2 bases, with 11 bases between. 13 Jbeta primers and 60 Vbeta primers were used for the PCR. The method was immunoSEQ multiplex PCR; TCRdb's version includes in-frame clones alone and lacks a portion of them. The sample has 90,000 to 100,000 clones, over 60% seen once; the top ten hold approximately 7.7%. The clonotype was recovered from a female donor in good health and CMV-seronegative. The sequenced material came from PBMCs. J is TRBJ1-4 and V is TRBV29-1, with D possibly TRBD1 on 5 matching bases. The chain's CDR3 is CSAQRGTNEKLFF. CDR3 coding DNA: TGCAGCGCCCAGCGGGGGACTAATGAAAAACTGTTTTTT.